This T cell receptor (beta chain) was found in a study of neurological immune-mediated disorders (dated 2019 in TCRdb). For context, the study as a whole: Peripheral blood TCR-beta repertoires from patients with HTLV-I-associated myelopathy (HAM/TSP), patients with multiple sclerosis, and healthy controls were compared in the study using UMI-based sequencing. The 85 to 110 TCR-beta libraries included longitudinal samples, technical triplicates and paired sorted CD4+ and CD8+ T-cell subsets alongside PBMC samples. Longitudinal HAM/TSP donors and healthy donors each had 3 time-points at intervals of roughly 3-40 months. The cohort comprised approximately 67 subjects: 14 HAM/TSP patients, around 35 multiple sclerosis patients and about 20 healthy controls. Beyond this particular receptor, the publication reports: No identical CDR3 amino acid sequences were found to be shared among expanded clones across subjects, suggesting that TCR-beta repertoires were private in all groups. TCR clonal expansion was highest in HAM/TSP patients and lowest in MS patients, with MS patients falling below even healthy controls.

Compared with germline, V lacks 4 bases and J lacks 7 bases; bases without a gene match: 8. CDR1 and CDR2, per the germline V gene, are SGHRS and YFSETQ. Including cysteine and phenylalanine, the CDR3 has 14 amino acids. Of the read, only the CDR3 DNA is kept; its 42 bases are in frame from base 1. In this sample, this clonotype turned up many times. Its cognate antigen has yet to be identified. Base qualities are not recorded, but no much larger clone differs from it by a single base. This specimen's time point label, interpreted: longitudinal time-point 1 (baseline). Unsorted PBMC libraries were generated from 2 million PBMCs stored in RNAlater at -80 °C until RNA extraction. Peripheral blood was subjected to Ficoll-Hypaque density gradient centrifugation to isolate PBMCs, which were then cryopreserved in liquid nitrogen. cDNA was synthesized by template-switch 5'RACE using a primer with a 10-nucleotide random unique molecular identifier that tagged each TCR transcript. Every sequencing run yielded over 170 million TCR-beta sequences covering 15-18 subjects. Total RNA was extracted with the RNeasy kit. The KAPA Real-time Library Amplification kit was used to amplify TCR-beta VDJ regions with primers targeting the TCR constant region and the 5'RACE anchor. Sample indexes and Illumina adaptors were added in a first PCR, and a second PCR then increased library yield. After Ampure bead purification, the roughly 650 bp TCR product was size-selected on a 2% E-gel SizeSelection system. Before pooling, libraries had their quality checked on a Bioanalyzer, their concentration measured with Qubit, and their quantity determined with the Kapa Library Quantification kit. Libraries were sequenced paired-end 2 x 150 bp on an Illumina HiSeq 2500. To increase sequence diversity, about 25-31% phiX was spiked into each library pool. The published analysis was carried out like this. Quality-filtered reads were processed with the UMI-based MiGEC pipeline, which removed over 75% of raw TCR sequences during error correction. VDJ genes were aligned to IMGT germline references, and clonotypes were defined by unique CDR3 amino acid sequence plus V-J genes. Clonal expansion, Shannon diversity, and CDR3 relatedness (CalcPairwiseDistances, ClusterSamples) were evaluated with VDJtools, and phylogenetic trees were built with CLCbio workbench. Clones with at least 8 unique UMIs were defined as expanded, with this threshold being based on coefficient-of-variation modelling across technical triplicates. TCRdb reprocessing: public reads trimmed at Q25 with fastp, clones called with MiXCR, in-frame beta chains kept. Each CDR3 protein appears once, grouped with its most common genes and DNA. TCRdb's processing, not the authors', yielded these V and J calls. In all, the sample holds 71,000 or so distinct CDR3 sequences, and approximately 15% of those were seen once. Jointly, the top ten make up around 4.3% of the sample.

The TCR comes from a female donor with HTLV-1-associated myelopathy (HAM/TSP). Sequenced sample: PBMCs. The sequence joins TRBV5-1 to TRBJ2-3, and 8 bases in between align with TRBD1. The nucleotide sequence reads as follows: TGCGCCAGCAGCGGGACAGGCCCAAGGAATACGCAGTATTTT. This translates into CASSGTGPRNTQYF.